These 29 T cell receptor beta chains share one sample of origin, sequenced in a study of cytomegalovirus exposure and HLA in healthy donors. The PCR had 60 Vbeta and 13 Jbeta primers. Libraries were prepared by immunoSEQ multiplex PCR; TCRdb keeps only in-frame clonotypes and omits some of them. The sample gives under 150,000 clones, over 75% of which show up once; roughly 2.5% is in the top ten. The source material was PBMCs. These receptors originate from a woman under 30 in good health and CMV-seronegative.

CDR3 sequence (DNA): TGTGCCAGCAGTGCTCAGGGGAGGGGTGCGAACACTGAAGCTTTCTTT. Amino acid sequence: CASSAQGRGANTEAFF. The rearrangement links TRBV2 to TRBJ1-1, with D perhaps matching TRBD1 (6 bases). Trimming left V 4 bases short and J 1 base short, with 16 bases between. The CDR3 spans 16 residues. In germline, CDR1 is SNHLY, CDR2 FYNNEI.

In its sample, this clone was seen a few times. This chain uses TRBV2 with TRBJ2-3, with 10 bases matching TRBD2. CDR3 length equals 18 residues. Looked up from germline, CDR1 is SNHLY and CDR2 is FYNNEI. V shed 7 bases and J 1 base; nucleotides not matched to a gene: 14. The CDR3 here is CASNRRVTSGTRTDTQYF. The CDR3 region has the DNA TGTGCCAGCAACCGCAGGGTAACTAGCGGGACCCGCACAGATACGCAGTATTTT. Full variable domain (outside the CDR3, taken from reference TRBV2 and TRBJ2-3): EPEVTQTPSHQVTQMGQEVILRCVPISNHLYFYWYRQILGQKVEFLVSFYNNEISEKSEIFDDQFSVERPDGSNFTLKIRSTKLEDSAMYFCASNRRVTSGTRTDTQYFGPGTRLTVL.

The chain uses TRBV6-5 and TRBJ1-6, with no clear D. The CDR3 extends over 13 amino acids. The V end was cut by 5 bases, the J end by 8 bases, with 10 bases between. Germline V gene sequence: CDR1 MNHEY, CDR2 SVGAGI. Here the CDR3 DNA reads TGTGCCAGCAGTCGTAGTATGGATTCACCCCTCCACTTT. This encodes CASSRSMDSPLHF.

This clone occurred once. The J gene is TRBJ2-3, the V gene TRBV5-1; D ambiguous. V lost 0 bases, J lost 2 bases, and 10 bases lay in between. Germline CDR1 reads SGHRS; CDR2 reads YFSETQ. There are 15 residues in the CDR3. CDR3 sequence reads: CASSLGARPTDTQYF. The DNA for the CDR3 is TGCGCCAGCAGCTTGGGTGCTAGGCCCACAGATACGCAGTATTTT.

This rearrangement joins TRBV5-1 to TRBJ2-1, with 8 positions matching TRBD2. There are 16 residues in the CDR3. The V gene end was trimmed by 4 bases and the J gene end by 0 bases; junction bases not matched to a gene: 6. CDR1 and CDR2 from the germline V gene are SGHRS and YFSETQ. The CDR3 sequence is CASSTRLANSYNEQFF. The CDR3 DNA sequence: TGCGCCAGCAGCACCCGACTAGCGAACTCCTACAATGAGCAGTTCTTC.

This chain uses TRBV28 with TRBJ2-3, with TRBD2 identical over 11 bases. The CDR3 extends over 15 amino acids. Germline V gives CDR1 MDHEN, CDR2 SYDVKM. The V gene end was trimmed by 5 bases and the J gene end by 1 base; junction bases not matched to a gene: 2. The CDR3 DNA sequence: TGTGCCAGCAGTCTTAGCGGGAGGGGCACAGATACGCAGTATTTT. It codes for CASSLSGRGTDTQYF.

This clone was observed a single time. The chain couples TRBV5-1 to TRBJ1-2; D unclear. Deletions cut 3 bases from V and 6 bases from J, with 15 bases between. Germline CDR1 SGHRS, CDR2 YFSETQ. CDR3 length equals 14 residues. The CDR3 DNA reads TGCGCCAGCAGCTCCCATACAGAGGGCAATGGCTACACCTTC. It specifies CASSSHTEGNGYTF.

This clone has just one count. This chain connects TRBV4-1 to TRBJ2-2; no firm D call. Deletions cut 0 bases from V and 6 bases from J, with 5 bases between. The CDR3 length is 13 residues. Germline CDR1 reads MGHRA; CDR2 reads YSYEKL. The CDR3 bases are TGCGCCAGCAGCCAAGATAGATCCGGGGAGCTGTTTTTT. Translated, it gives CASSQDRSGELFF.

CDR3 in amino acids: CASSLAGGTYEQYF. As DNA, the CDR3 is TGTGCCAGCAGCCTAGCGGGAGGGACCTACGAGCAGTACTTC. J is TRBJ2-7 and V is TRBV28, with TRBD2 identical over 12 bases. The CDR3 contains 14 residues. Germline V gene data show CDR1 as MDHEN and CDR2 as SYDVKM. The J segment lost 2 bases and the V segment lost 6 bases, leaving 2 bases of the junction unmatched.

This clone was detected a few times. This chain links TRBV19 with TRBJ1-2; 9 nucleotides agree with TRBD1. The CDR3 spans 15 residues. CDR1 and CDR2 from the germline V gene are LNHDA and SQIVND (reference sequence). J lost 7 bases, V lost 7 bases, and 13 bases had no gene match. DNA for the CDR3: TGTGCCAGTATAGGGACAGGGACCAGCCCTGGTGGCTACACCTTC. Its protein is CASIGTGTSPGGYTF. The full variable domain, completed using reference TRBV19 and TRBJ1-2, is DGGITQSPKYLFRKEGQNVTLSCEQNLNHDAMYWYRQDPGQGLRLIYYSQIVNDFQKGDIAEGYSVSREKKESFPLTVTSAQKNPTAFYLCASIGTGTSPGGYTFGSGTRLTVV.

CDR3 amino acids: CASSQAGNTEAFF. DNA for the CDR3: TGTGCCAGCAGCCAGGCAGGGAACACTGAAGCTTTCTTT. The V and J genes are TRBV28 and TRBJ1-1; D is undetermined. Looked up from germline, CDR1 is MDHEN and CDR2 is SYDVKM. CDR3 length: 13 amino acids. The V end lost 6 bases, the J end lost 1 base, and 9 bases lay between the germline ends.

The rearrangement joins TRBV7-9 to TRBJ2-7, with 12 bases lining up with TRBD2. The CDR3 loop spans 15 amino acids. Trimming took 5 bases from V and 2 from J; bases not matched to a gene: 4. Germline values: CDR1 SEHNR, CDR2 FQNEAQ (reference sequence). CDR3 nucleotide sequence: TGTGCCAGCAGCAAACTAGCGGGGGGCCCCTACGAGCAGTACGTC. Protein sequence: CASSKLAGGPYEQYV.

This chain connects TRBV18 to TRBJ1-2; no reliable D call. Germline V gene sequence: CDR1 KGHSH, CDR2 LQKENI. Trimming shortened V by 5 bases and J by 2 bases, and 12 bases separated the two germline ends. The CDR3 consists of 14 residues. DNA of the CDR3: TGTGCCAGCTCAAAAGCGCTAGACAACTATGGCTACACCTTC. The encoded protein is CASSKALDNYGYTF.

This clone was seen just once. The chain uses TRBV7-2 and TRBJ1-5; D not resolved. CDR3 length: 16 amino acids. The germline gives CDR1 SGHTA, CDR2 FQGNSA. Deletions cut 5 bases from V and 5 bases from J, with 19 bases between. The CDR3 loop is CASSLSGTERHQPQHF. CDR3 sequence (DNA): TGTGCCAGCAGCCTGTCGGGAACAGAGAGGCATCAGCCCCAGCATTTT.

V gene TRBV11-2 combines with J gene TRBJ2-6; D might be TRBD1 (6 bases). Germline V gene sequence: CDR1 SGHAT, CDR2 FQNNGV. This CDR3 has 17 residues. V lost 2 bases and J 4 bases, leaving 15 bases between the germline ends. CDR3 residues: CASSLKQTGSGANVLTF. CDR3 nucleotides: TGTGCCAGCAGCTTAAAGCAAACAGGGTCCGGGGCCAACGTCCTGACTTTC. The full variable domain, rest sourced from reference TRBV11-2 and TRBJ2-6, is EAGVAQSPRYKIIEKRQSVAFWCNPISGHATLYWYQQILGQGPKLLIQFQNNGVVDDSQLPKDRFSAERLKGVDSTLKIQPAKLEDSAVYLCASSLKQTGSGANVLTFGAGSRLTVL.

The chain carries TRBV13 and TRBJ2-1, with a tentative D call TRBD2 (6 bases). Germline CDR1 and CDR2: PRHDT and FYEKMQ (reference sequence). This CDR3 region has 16 residues. The V end lost 4 bases, the J end lost 4 bases, and 17 bases lay between the germline ends. The CDR3 sequence is CASSSWDSTTYNEQFF. In nucleotides, the CDR3 is TGTGCCAGCAGCTCTTGGGACTCCACAACTTACAATGAGCAGTTCTTC.

The chain recombines TRBV2 with TRBJ2-7; TRBD2 matches at 7 bases. The CDR3 contains 15 residues. Trimming at V came to 6 bases and at J to 3 bases, leaving 11 bases not matched to a gene. Germline lookup yields CDR1 SNHLY and CDR2 FYNNEI. This CDR3 is CASSPSSGSDYEQYF. CDR3 DNA sequence: TGTGCCAGCAGCCCTTCTAGCGGCTCGGACTACGAGCAGTACTTC. The complete variable domain, with remaining parts taken from reference TRBV2 and TRBJ2-7, reads EPEVTQTPSHQVTQMGQEVILRCVPISNHLYFYWYRQILGQKVEFLVSFYNNEISEKSEIFDDQFSVERPDGSNFTLKIRSTKLEDSAMYFCASSPSSGSDYEQYFGPGTRLTVT.

Concerning this clone: The junction does not match germline at one end; this may be a read error. This chain connects TRBV5-1 to TRBJ2-2; 11 nucleotides align to TRBD1. The germline gives CDR1 SGHRS, CDR2 YFSETQ. This CDR3 contains 14 residues. The CDR3 DNA reads TGCGCCAGCAGCCCTGGACAGGGGGCAGGGGAGTTGTTTTTT. This translates into CASSPGQGAGELFF.

The CDR3 spells CASSSQGAIHEQYF. CDR3 in DNA: TGTGCCAGCAGTTCACAGGGGGCAATCCACGAGCAGTACTTC. The V and J genes are TRBV27 and TRBJ2-5; 9 bases are shared with TRBD1. The tail of the sequence fits TRBJ2-7 better, so the J call may be wrong. Germline V gene lookup returns CDR1 MNHEY and CDR2 SMNVEV (reference sequence). This CDR3 has 14 amino acids.

The genes are TRBV28 and TRBJ2-1; D not certain. This CDR3 spans 12 amino acids. V lost 6 bases and J lost 8, with 11 bases in between. The germline gives CDR1 MDHEN, CDR2 SYDVKM. The CDR3 reads CASSTGGHEQFF. CDR3 coding DNA: TGTGCCAGCAGCACGGGTGGCCATGAGCAGTTCTTC.

V gene TRBV25-1 combines with J gene TRBJ2-1, with TRBD1 matching over 12 bases. Germline values: CDR1 MGHDK, CDR2 SYGVNS. Unmatched junction bases numbered 8, after V lost 5 bases and J lost 6 bases. This CDR3 has 16 amino acids. CDR3 coding DNA: TGTGCCAGCAGTCAGGCGGGACAGGGGGCATTCAATGAGCAGTTCTTC. Encoded protein: CASSQAGQGAFNEQFF.

This clone has just one count. The chain is built from TRBV18 and TRBJ2-7; 7 positions match TRBD1. This CDR3 region has 14 residues. Looked up from germline, CDR1 is KGHSH and CDR2 is LQKENI. The V segment lost 2 bases and the J segment 6 bases; nucleotides outside the gene matches: 7. The DNA of the CDR3 is TGTGCCAGCTCACCAATGGTGGCAGGGGGCGAGCAGTACTTC. This translates into CASSPMVAGGEQYF.

The gene calls are TRBV5-4 and TRBJ1-2, with 8 bases matching TRBD1. Germline assignment: CDR1 SGHNT and CDR2 YYREEE (reference sequence). This CDR3 spans 14 amino acids. With 2 bases clipped from V and 8 bases from J, the junction kept 8 bases outside the gene matches. The DNA for the CDR3 is TGTGCCAGCAGCTTCTTTCGACAGGGGCGCGGCTACACCTTC. It specifies CASSFFRQGRGYTF.

V is TRBV6-5 and J is TRBJ1-6; D is unclear. The CDR3 extends over 13 amino acids. V dropped 10 bases and J dropped 9 bases, with 16 bases sitting between them. Germline V gives CDR1 MNHEY, CDR2 SVGAGI. CDR3 region: CATGGRRVSPLHF. In DNA, the CDR3 is TGTGCCACAGGTGGGAGGAGAGTTTCACCCCTCCACTTT.

The rearrangement uses TRBV2 and TRBJ1-6; 9 nucleotides agree with TRBD1. The length of the CDR3 is 15 residues. The J segment lost 5 bases and the V segment lost 5 bases, leaving 4 bases of the junction unmatched. Germline CDR1 reads SNHLY; CDR2 reads FYNNEI. CDR3 DNA: TGTGCCAGCAGTTTGGGACAGGGCAATAATTCACCCCTCCACTTT. Translating gives CASSLGQGNNSPLHF.

J is TRBJ2-7 and V is TRBV6-5; 9 nucleotides agree with TRBD2. Germline V gene lookup returns CDR1 MNHEY and CDR2 SVGAGI. The CDR3 is made up of 15 amino acids. The junction had 5 bases not matched to a gene; V was cut back by 2 bases and J by 3 bases. CDR3 loop: CASSYRLAGNYEQYF. The CDR3 nucleotides are TGTGCCAGCAGTTACCGCCTAGCGGGAAACTACGAGCAGTACTTC.

The chain uses TRBV5-1 and TRBJ2-7, with 10 bases aligning to TRBD2. J was trimmed by 6 bases and V by 2 bases; bases with no gene match: 8. CDR3 size: 15 residues. Germline V gene data show CDR1 as SGHRS and CDR2 as YFSETQ. In DNA form, the CDR3 reads TGCGCCAGCAGCTTTGCTAGCGGGAGATCTAGCGAGCAGTACTTC. Amino acid sequence: CASSFASGRSSEQYF.

The rearrangement uses TRBV4-1 and TRBJ1-2; 9 positions match TRBD1. V lost 3 bases and J lost 4; bases outside the gene matches: 3. Germline loops: CDR1 MGHRA, CDR2 YSYEKL. The CDR3 loop spans 14 amino acids. The CDR3 DNA reads as TGCGCCAGCAGCCATACAGGGGGCACCTATGGCTACACCTTC. This codes for CASSHTGGTYGYTF.

This clone was picked up a small number of times. J is TRBJ2-5 and V is TRBV5-6; no clear D. The ends were cut back, 2 bases at V and 5 bases at J, with 10 bases in the middle. The CDR3 extends over 13 amino acids. Germline-derived CDR1 and CDR2 are SGHDT and YYEEEE. This CDR3 is CASSFRVLETQYF. As DNA, the CDR3 is TGTGCCAGCAGCTTCCGGGTATTGGAGACCCAGTACTTC.